What follows describes a single TCR beta chain. Its antigen is unidentified. Relative to the germline gene, one junction end is altered; a read error may explain this. This sample stems from a study of beta chain features in type 1 diabetes. The length of the CDR3 is 14 residues. In germline, CDR1 is SSHAT, CDR2 FNYEAQ (reference sequence). Study-wide results and caveats: When Type 1 diabetes patients were examined, their TCRB CDR3s proved moderately but significantly shorter in all four CD4+ subsets.

The isolated RNA, all of it, was reverse transcribed, so expressed TCRB transcripts were what got sequenced. Sequencing was performed with immunoSEQ multiplex PCR; in TCRdb, only in-frame clones are kept and a portion is missing. The sample consists of about 710,000 clones, 11% to 15% of them appearing once. The source of this sequence is a man younger than 30 with type 1 diabetes. J is TRBJ1-6 and V is TRBV7-7, with a possible D match to TRBD1 (5 bases). The sample was naive CD4+ T cells from blood. The CDR3 loop reads CASSRDGRNSPLHF. The CDR3 DNA is TGTGCTAGCAGCCGGGACGGGCGTAATTCACCCCTCCACTTT.